Shown below are 13 T cell receptor beta chains from a single sample sequenced in a study of blood T cells in healthy people across ages. A second PCR of roughly 7 to 11 cycles used a sample-barcoded 5' primer and a J-beta primer mix. TCRdb re-called the 5' RACE reads with MiXCR, one entry per CDR3 protein. The data hold over 600,000 distinct CDR3 sequences, with about half observed a single time. Sequenced material: blood. Every receptor here comes from a man at least 80 years old in good health.

The chain employs TRBV10-3 and TRBJ2-3; 12 positions match TRBD2. The CDR3 covers 15 residues. Germline CDR1 is ENHRY and CDR2 is SYGVKD. Trimming cost V 8 bases and J 3 bases; bases outside gene matches: 6. CDR3 DNA: TGTGCCATCTCTTCTAGCGGGAGGGCGACAGATACGCAGTATTTT. Translation gives CAISSSGRATDTQYF.

As concerns this clonotype: This may be a read error: a much more frequent sequence differs by one nucleotide. J is TRBJ2-1 and V is TRBV29-1, with 10 bases identical to TRBD1. Germline trimming cut 6 bases from V and 7 bases from J; bases unmatched to any gene: 3. The germline gives CDR1 SQVTM, CDR2 ANQGSEA. The CDR3 contains 12 residues. CDR3 nucleotide sequence: TGCAGCGTGGAGGGACAGGGGAATGAGCAGTTCTTC. Translation: CSVEGQGNEQFF.

This clonotype was counted once. The chain is built from TRBV7-6 and TRBJ2-3; no reliable D call. The CDR3 runs 13 residues. From germline, CDR1 is SGHVS and CDR2 FNYEAQ. Trimming removed 8 bases from V and 11 bases from J, with 20 bases in between. The CDR3 sequence is CASARSAVCGQYF. DNA of the CDR3: TGTGCCAGCGCCCGCTCTGCGGTTTGTGGGCAGTATTTT.

CDR3 in amino acids: CSATGTDDYEQYF. In DNA form, the CDR3 reads TGCAGTGCAACAGGGACCGATGACTACGAGCAGTACTTC. The J gene is TRBJ2-7, the V gene TRBV20-1; D is possibly TRBD1 (6 bases). CDR3 length equals 13 residues. V lost 6 bases to trimming and J lost 3 bases, with 15 bases between them. Germline CDR1 and CDR2: DFQATT and SNEGSKA (reference sequence).

The CDR3 protein is CSAKLALHNEQFF. Written as DNA, the CDR3 is TGCAGTGCTAAACTAGCGCTTCACAATGAGCAGTTCTTC. The chain has TRBV20-1 and TRBJ2-1; TRBD2 matches at 7 bases. Per the germline V gene, CDR1 is DFQATT and CDR2 is SNEGSKA (reference sequence). The CDR3 consists of 13 residues. After removal of 4 bases from V and 5 bases from J, the junction contained 5 bases not matched to a gene.

The genes are TRBV7-8 and TRBJ2-1, with 11 bases identical to TRBD2. V lost 1 base, J lost 10 bases, and 6 bases stayed unmatched. The CDR3 is 15 residues long. Germline V lookup: CDR1 SGHVS, CDR2 FQNEAQ. CDR3 in amino acids: CASSLGTSGSIEQFF. CDR3 coding DNA: TGTGCCAGCAGCTTAGGAACTAGCGGGAGCATCGAGCAGTTCTTC. Together with reference TRBV7-8 and TRBJ2-1, the CDR3 gives the full variable domain: GAGVSQSPRYKVAKRGQDVALRCDPISGHVSLFWYQQALGQGPEFLTYFQNEAQLDKSGLPSDRFFAERPEGSVSTLKIQRTQQEDSAVYLCASSLGTSGSIEQFFGPGTRLTVL.

Note on this clonotype: Just one base apart from a much larger clone, this may be a read error. The rearrangement links TRBV6-2 or TRBV6-3 to TRBJ2-7; TRBD2 might be the D (5 bases). The CDR3 is 10 amino acids. The V gene's germline CDR1 is MNHEY and CDR2 SVGEGT. In DNA form, the CDR3 reads TGTGCCAGCGGTGACTACGAGCGGTACTTC. Residues: CASGDYERYF.

V gene TRBV12-3 or TRBV12-4 combines with J gene TRBJ2-3, with D possibly TRBD1 on 6 matching bases. Between the trimmed V and J ends, which lost 7 bases and 2 bases, there was a span of 13 bases. CDR3 size: 14 residues. CDR3 sequence reads: CASNMGAVTDTQYF. The CDR3 DNA is TGTGCCAGCAACATGGGGGCTGTCACAGATACGCAGTATTTT.

This clonotype appeared a few times. The chain has TRBV11-1 and TRBJ2-6; D perhaps matches TRBD2 (6 bases). CDR1 is SGHAT and CDR2 is FQDESV in the germline V gene (reference sequence). The V gene lost 5 bases and the J gene lost 0 bases, with 20 bases spanning the gap. The CDR3 runs 19 residues. In DNA form, the CDR3 reads TGTGCCAGCAGCCCTATGAGTCCCGGGACTCACTCTGGGGCCAACGTCCTGACTTTC. Protein product: CASSPMSPGTHSGANVLTF.

This clonotype occurred once. The chain joins TRBV20-1 to TRBJ1-6; D might be TRBD1 (5 bases). The CDR3 runs 12 residues. Trimming stripped 4 bases from V and 10 bases from J, with 11 bases between. CDR1 is DFQATT, CDR2 SNEGSKA, per germline (reference sequence). The DNA of the CDR3 is TGCAGTGCTACAGGGTGGAACTCACCCCTCCACTTT. This codes for CSATGWNSPLHF.

The chain recombines TRBV20-1 with TRBJ2-5; D unclear. V gave up 2 bases and J gave up 0 bases, with 10 bases separating them. This CDR3 has 14 residues. The germline gives CDR1 DFQATT, CDR2 SNEGSKA (reference sequence). CDR3 DNA: TGCAGTGCTAGAAGGGCGACCGACCAAGAGACCCAGTACTTC. The encoded protein is CSARRATDQETQYF.

This CDR3 reads CASSSTTGVGSYEQYF. In DNA form, the CDR3 reads TGTGCCAGCAGTTCGACGACAGGGGTTGGTTCCTACGAGCAGTACTTC. The genes are TRBV27 and TRBJ2-7, with 8 bases matching TRBD1. There are 16 residues in the CDR3. The V gene's germline CDR1 is MNHEY and CDR2 SMNVEV (reference sequence). The ends lost 4 bases at V and 1 base at J; junction bases unmatched: 9.

This clonotype was counted between two and nine times. In DNA form, the CDR3 reads TGTGCCAGCAGTCCGTCCCCAGGTAACTACGAGCAGTACTTC. As protein: CASSPSPGNYEQYF. This chain joins TRBV27 and TRBJ2-7; D call uncertain. With 5 bases removed from V and 3 bases from J, the gap between germline ends came to 14 bases. Germline-derived CDR1 and CDR2 are MNHEY and SMNVEV (reference sequence). The CDR3 is 14 amino acids.